Described below is a single T cell receptor beta chain sequence and its context. This entry is derived from a study of control samples from healthy donors and cancer patients. The table came from immunoSEQ multiplex PCR; TCRdb's copy has only in-frame clones and leaves some out. There are under 90,000 clones in the sample; roughly 92% occur only once, and more than 5% lies in the top ten. CDR3 size: 14 residues. In germline, CDR1 is MDHEN, CDR2 SYDVKM. V gave up 4 bases and J gave up 4 bases, with 13 bases separating them. The receptor was isolated from a woman aged 55-69 years in good health. Sequencing input: blood. The J gene is TRBJ1-1, the V gene TRBV28; the D gene is possibly TRBD1 (5 bases). In nucleotides, the CDR3 is TGTGCCAGCAGTTCTGGTGGGAGGGGCACTGAAGCTTTCTTT. Protein product: CASSSGGRGTEAFF.